A single sample gave rise to the 10 T cell receptor beta chains below, sequenced in a study of T-cell reconstitution after alpha-beta-depleted transplantation in children. Unique molecular identifiers were incorporated during preparation of the TCRbeta library. TCRdb independently ran MiXCR on the PCR reads; one entry per CDR3 protein. The sample includes around 700,000 distinct CDR3 sequences, 10% to 15% of them seen just once. The sample here was PBMCs, taken before TCRalphabeta/CD19-depleted stem cell transplant. The receptors here all came from a girl aged 2 to 10 with congenital amegakaryocytic thrombocytopenia, due to receive a stem cell transplant.

The genes are TRBV7-9 and TRBJ2-1, with D perhaps TRBD2 (6 bases). This CDR3 region has 14 residues. Germline V CDR1 and CDR2: SEHNR, FQNEAQ (reference sequence). Deletions cut 5 bases from V and 7 bases from J, with 15 bases between. CDR3 loop: CASSQVAVRNEQFF. The DNA of the CDR3 is TGTGCCAGCAGCCAAGTAGCGGTTAGGAATGAGCAGTTCTTC.

The V gene is TRBV24-1, the J gene TRBJ1-2; TRBD1 matches at 8 bases. The CDR3 is 14 residues long. Germline assignment: CDR1 KGHDR and CDR2 SFDVKD. Losses at the gene ends were 4 bases for V and 3 bases for J; bases not matched to a gene: 3. In DNA form, the CDR3 reads TGTGCCACCAGTGACTCGACAGGGGACTATGGCTACACCTTC. Its protein is CATSDSTGDYGYTF.

This clonotype was detected only a few times. The rearrangement uses TRBV5-1 and TRBJ2-1; maybe TRBD2 (6 bases). This CDR3 has 15 residues. From germline, CDR1 is SGHRS and CDR2 YFSETQ. Trimming shortened V by 4 bases and J by 3 bases, and 14 bases separated the two germline ends. The CDR3 bases are TGCGCCAGCAGCGTCAGCGGGTTGAGCTACAATGAGCAGTTCTTC. It codes for CASSVSGLSYNEQFF.

Ten or more counts support this clonotype. The chain joins TRBV5-1 to TRBJ2-2; 8 positions match TRBD1. This CDR3 is 13 amino acids long. The V gene end was trimmed by 3 bases and the J gene end by 6 bases; junction bases not matched to a gene: 1. Germline lookup yields CDR1 SGHRS and CDR2 YFSETQ. CDR3 coding DNA: TGCGCCAGCAGCTGGGGACAGGCCGGGGAGCTGTTTTTT. This codes for CASSWGQAGELFF.

Comment on this clonotype: This may be a read error, as it is one base from a much larger clone. The rearrangement uses TRBV20-1 and TRBJ2-5, with D perhaps given as TRBD1 or TRBD2 (6 bases each). The CDR3 covers 14 residues. V was clipped by 1 base and J by 1 base, with 10 bases between them. The V gene's germline CDR1 is DFQATT and CDR2 SNEGSKA (reference sequence). The CDR3 DNA sequence: TGCAGTGCTAGAGGGGGGCGGGGCCAAGAGACCCAGTACTTC. Amino acid sequence: CSARGGRGQETQYF.

This clonotype was detected many times. V is TRBV5-1 and J is TRBJ2-7; 8 nucleotides align to TRBD1. J was trimmed by 0 bases and V by 2 bases; bases with no gene match: 1. The CDR3 length is 14 residues. Germline V gene data show CDR1 as SGHRS and CDR2 as YFSETQ. CDR3 sequence: CASSFGQGSYEQYF. CDR3 bases: TGCGCCAGCAGCTTTGGACAGGGCTCCTACGAGCAGTACTTC.

V usage is TRBV30 and J usage is TRBJ2-7, with TRBD1 identical over 7 bases. The CDR3 has 15 residues. Germline-derived CDR1 and CDR2 are GTSNPN and SVGIG (reference sequence). J lost 0 bases, V lost 1 base, and 6 bases had no gene match. The CDR3 coding sequence is TGTGCCTGGAGTGCCGGGACAGACGTCTCCTACGAGCAGTACTTC. Translation gives CAWSAGTDVSYEQYF.

This clonotype was detected many times. The J gene is TRBJ2-5, the V gene TRBV25-1; D is ambiguous. Trimming cost V 2 bases and J 0 bases, with 13 bases left between them. The germline CDR1 and CDR2 sequences are MGHDK and SYGVNS. The CDR3 runs 16 residues. CDR3 sequence: CASSEAVTEYQETQYF. The CDR3 DNA reads as TGTGCCAGCAGTGAAGCTGTGACGGAGTACCAAGAGACCCAGTACTTC.

The chain recombines TRBV20-1 with TRBJ2-7, with TRBD1 as a possible D gene (8 bases). Trimming left V 3 bases short and J 3 bases short, with 21 bases between. This CDR3 has 16 residues. Germline-derived CDR1 and CDR2 are DFQATT and SNEGSKA (reference sequence). The CDR3 bases are TGCAGTGCTAGGTCGGACAGGGCTAGCGGTTACTACGAGCAGTACTTC. This codes for CSARSDRASGYYEQYF.

This clonotype showed up many times. V gene TRBV28 combines with J gene TRBJ2-5; either TRBD1 or TRBD2 may fit D (5 bases each). Germline values: CDR1 MDHEN, CDR2 SYDVKM. This CDR3 has 11 amino acids. The ends were cut back, 3 bases at V and 9 bases at J, with 8 bases in the middle. CDR3: CASSLGVAQYF. For the CDR3, the DNA is TGTGCCAGCAGTTTGGGGGTGGCCCAGTACTTC.